This TCR beta chain was captured by sequencing in a study of blood T cells in healthy people across ages. Findings and caveats of the study: With age, beta diversity per million T cells declined roughly linearly, significantly by 40.

Germline-derived CDR1 and CDR2 are ENHRY and SYGVKD. CDR3 length equals 15 residues. The authors drew around 11 milliliters of peripheral blood from each donor. Note on this clonotype: Its antigen is undetermined. One end of the junction fails to match germline, which may point to a read error.

A second PCR, run for roughly 6 to 11 cycles, used a sample-barcoded 5' primer plus a J-beta primer mix. With 12 random nucleotides, a template-switch adaptor tagged each individual cDNA molecule. Using its own MiXCR run on the 5' RACE reads, TCRdb lists one record per CDR3 protein. The sample contains more than 500,000 distinct CDR3 sequences, 25% to 30% of which appear only once. The material sequenced was blood. This chain connects TRBV10-3 to TRBJ2-2; D is uncertain. The receptor comes from a woman in her seventies in good health. CDR3 in DNA: TGTGCCATCAGTGAGTCGAAAGGGAACCCCGGGGAGCTGTTTTTT. Amino acids: CAISESKGNPGELFF.